A selection of T cell receptor beta chains follows, all from one sample in a study of cytomegalovirus exposure and HLA in healthy donors. Clones were sequenced by immunoSEQ multiplex PCR, and TCRdb holds only the in-frame ones, with some missing. The data show 130,000 to 150,000 clones, around 85% seen once. The specimen was PBMCs. The receptors were sampled from a man aged 18 to 29 in good health and CMV-seronegative. Each CDR3 is given with its conserved first and last residue. Fields, in order: clone size, J gene, D gene, V gene, CDR3 protein, CDR3 DNA. D genes are given only for firm matches. Not all rows give a size; the values are once, few, many and, for expanded clones, a class.

NA | TRBJ2-2 | NA | TRBV28 | CASSSRGANTGELFF | TGTGCCAGCAGCAGCAGGGGGGCAAACACCGGGGAGCTGTTTTTT
few | TRBJ2-7 | TRBD2 | TRBV5-1 | CASSDATSGYYEQYF | TGCGCCAGCAGCGACGCGACTAGCGGGTATTACGAGCAGTACTTC
NA | TRBJ2-1 | NA | TRBV5-5 | CASSLDPSGGTYNEQFF | TGTGCCAGCAGCTTGGACCCGTCTGGCGGGACCTACAATGAGCAGTTCTTC
NA | TRBJ2-7 | TRBD1 | TRBV9 | CASSPQGALSYEQYF | TGTGCCAGCAGCCCCCAGGGGGCCCTCTCCTACGAGCAGTACTTC
NA | TRBJ2-1 | NA | TRBV28 | CASSSAPLAGHNEQFF | TGTGCCAGCAGTTCCGCGCCCTTGGCAGGCCACAATGAGCAGTTCTTC
once | TRBJ2-4 | TRBD2 | TRBV7-8 | CASSPGGVAGIKNIQYF | TGTGCCAGCAGCCCAGGAGGGGTAGCGGGGATCAAAAACATTCAGTACTTC
NA | TRBJ2-3 | TRBD1 | TRBV9 | CASSATTGDADTQYF | TGTGCCAGCAGCGCAACTACAGGGGACGCAGATACGCAGTATTTT
once | TRBJ2-2 | NA | TRBV12-5 | CASGLVFAANTGELFF | TGTGCTAGTGGTTTGGTCTTTGCGGCTAACACCGGGGAGCTGTTTTTT
NA | TRBJ2-5 | TRBD1 | TRBV6-1 | CASMRGTATQETQYF | TGTGCCAGCATGAGAGGGACAGCAACCCAAGAGACCCAGTACTTC
NA | TRBJ2-5 | TRBD1 | TRBV5-4 | CASSGGGQGKETQYF | TGTGCCAGCAGCGGGGGGGGACAGGGCAAAGAGACCCAGTACTTC
once | TRBJ2-3 | NA | TRBV2 | CASSRGNPSTDTQYF | TGTGCCAGCAGTAGGGGAAACCCTAGCACAGATACGCAGTATTTT
NA | TRBJ2-3 | TRBD2 | TRBV7-2 | CASSPSNGRGTDTQYF | TGTGCCAGCAGCCCCTCCAACGGGAGGGGTACAGATACGCAGTATTTT
once | TRBJ2-2 | NA | TRBV6-1 | CASSERRAGDGELFF | TGTGCCAGCAGTGAAAGGAGGGCCGGGGACGGGGAGCTGTTTTTT
NA | TRBJ1-1 | NA | TRBV7-2 | CASSPGSANTEAFF | TGTGCCAGCAGCCCCGGGTCAGCGAACACTGAAGCTTTCTTT
NA | TRBJ2-7 | NA | TRBV27 | CASSLTRDTTREQYF | TGTGCCAGCAGTTTAACCCGGGACACCACCCGCGAGCAGTACTTC
NA | TRBJ1-5 | TRBD1 | TRBV7-8 | CASSPRQGSSNQPQHF | TGTGCCAGCAGCCCCAGACAGGGTTCAAGCAATCAGCCCCAGCATTTT
NA | TRBJ2-5 | NA | TRBV7-8 | CASTLGGQRETQYF | TGTGCCAGCACCTTGGGGGGGCAACGGGAGACCCAGTACTTC
NA | TRBJ2-1 | TRBD2 | TRBV5-1 | CASSFYEVSGTYNEQFF | TGCGCCAGCAGCTTCTACGAGGTCAGCGGGACCTACAATGAGCAGTTCTTC
NA | TRBJ1-2 | TRBD1 | TRBV6-1 | CASSVDRGGGYTF | TGTGCCAGCAGCGTCGACAGGGGAGGTGGCTACACCTTC
once | TRBJ1-2 | NA | TRBV19 | CASSVRRQDYGYTF | TGTGCCAGTAGTGTTAGAAGACAGGACTATGGCTACACCTTC
NA | TRBJ2-7 | TRBD1 | TRBV2 | CASSRQGEYEQYF | TGTGCCAGTAGTCGCCAGGGGGAGTACGAGCAGTACTTC
few | TRBJ2-1 | NA | TRBV6-5 | CASSYGTVYNEQFF | TGTGCCAGCAGTTACGGGACTGTTTACAATGAGCAGTTCTTC
NA | TRBJ2-1 | NA | TRBV9 | CASSPTGFEQFF | TGTGCCAGCAGCCCTACAGGGTTTGAGCAGTTCTTC
NA | TRBJ2-7 | NA | TRBV18 | CASSPADRDPRYEQYF | TGTGCCAGCTCACCAGCAGACCGGGATCCCCGATACGAGCAGTACTTC
NA | TRBJ2-3 | NA | TRBV19 | CASSIVGGGPTDTQYF | TGTGCCAGTAGTATAGTTGGGGGCGGGCCCACAGATACGCAGTATTTT
NA | TRBJ1-4 | NA | TRBV11-3 | CASSSAGGPYPEKLFF | TGTGCCAGCAGCTCCGCGGGGGGCCCCTACCCTGAAAAACTGTTTTTT
NA | TRBJ2-5 | NA | TRBV28 | CASTNPGKETQYF | TGTGCCAGCACTAACCCGGGGAAAGAGACCCAGTACTTC
once | TRBJ2-1 | TRBD1 | TRBV4-3 | CASSQERGTGGNEQFF | TGCGCCAGCAGCCAAGAAAGGGGGACAGGAGGCAATGAGCAGTTCTTC
NA | TRBJ1-1 | TRBD1 | TRBV7-9 | CASSLPGLTGSFF | TGTGCCAGCAGCTTACCAGGGTTGACAGGGTCTTTCTTT
NA | TRBJ2-7 | NA | TRBV6-1 | CASSPLQGSPYEQYF | TGTGCCAGCAGTCCCCTACAGGGTTCGCCTTACGAGCAGTACTTC
NA | TRBJ2-3 | TRBD1 | TRBV5-1 | CASSGGQASTDTQYF | TGCGCCAGCAGCGGGGGACAGGCTAGCACAGATACGCAGTATTTT
NA | TRBJ1-1 | TRBD1 | TRBV5-6 | CASSSEVRGRFDTEAFF | TGTGCCAGCAGCTCTGAGGTCAGGGGGCGATTCGACACTGAAGCTTTCTTT
NA | TRBJ2-1 | TRBD2 | TRBV7-9 | CASSPWTSGGSYNEQFF | TGTGCCAGCAGCCCGTGGACTAGCGGGGGTTCCTACAATGAGCAGTTCTTC
NA | TRBJ2-1 | TRBD2 | TRBV19 | CASSTSGGSYNEQFF | TGTGCCAGTAGTACCAGCGGGGGCTCCTACAATGAGCAGTTCTTC
NA | TRBJ2-7 | NA | TRBV10-3 | CATRRGSHEQYF | TGTGCCACCAGAAGGGGGTCCCACGAGCAGTACTTC
NA | TRBJ2-7 | NA | TRBV15 | CATSRDLAAYEQYF | TGTGCCACCAGCAGAGATTTGGCAGCCTACGAGCAGTACTTC
few | TRBJ2-2 | TRBD2 | TRBV6-6 | CASSWTSGEAGELFF | TGTGCCAGCAGTTGGACTAGCGGGGAAGCCGGGGAGCTGTTTTTT
NA | TRBJ2-7 | TRBD1 | TRBV6-5 | CASSYSAGQGFEQYF | TGTGCCAGCAGTTACTCGGCGGGACAGGGGTTTGAGCAGTACTTC
NA | TRBJ2-1 | NA | TRBV6-5 | CASSYYWRREGNEQFF | TGTGCCAGCAGTTACTATTGGCGCAGGGAAGGCAATGAGCAGTTCTTC
NA | TRBJ1-2 | TRBD1 | TRBV7-9 | CASSSFRQGLGGYTF | TGTGCCAGCAGCTCATTTAGACAGGGGCTAGGGGGCTACACCTTC
NA | TRBJ2-2 | NA | TRBV30 | CAWSARVANTGELFF | TGTGCCTGGAGCGCGAGGGTCGCGAACACCGGGGAGCTGTTTTTT
NA | TRBJ2-7 | TRBD2 | TRBV6-5 | CASSHRLAGYEQYF | TGTGCCAGCAGTCACCGACTAGCGGGTTACGAGCAGTACTTC
NA | TRBJ2-7 | TRBD1 | TRBV29-1 | CSVTITGGLSYEQYF | TGCAGCGTTACCATTACAGGGGGCCTCTCCTACGAGCAGTACTTC
NA | TRBJ2-3 | TRBD2 | TRBV14 | CASSPGIFREATDTQYF | TGTGCCAGCAGCCCCGGAATTTTCCGGGAGGCCACAGATACGCAGTATTTT
once | TRBJ2-7 | TRBD2 | TRBV9 | CASSTGLADDYEQYF | TGTGCCAGCAGCACGGGACTAGCCGATGACTACGAGCAGTACTTC
NA | TRBJ2-1 | TRBD1 | TRBV27 | CASSLFFGTGDTMRQFF | TGTGCCAGCAGTTTATTTTTTGGGACAGGGGATACAATGAGACAGTTCTTC
NA | TRBJ2-1 | NA | TRBV4-3 | CASSQEGARSNEQFF | TGCGCCAGCAGCCAAGAGGGGGCGCGGTCCAATGAGCAGTTCTTC
NA | TRBJ1-1 | TRBD1 | TRBV7-9 | CASSPEGAGEAFF | TGTGCCAGCAGCCCGGAGGGGGCCGGCGAAGCTTTCTTT
NA | TRBJ2-5 | NA | TRBV9 | CASSVDFETQYF | TGTGCCAGCAGCGTAGACTTCGAGACCCAGTACTTC
NA | TRBJ1-4 | NA | TRBV18 | CASSQGDNEKLFF | TGTGCCAGCTCACAAGGGGATAATGAAAAACTGTTTTTT
NA | TRBJ2-7 | NA | TRBV28 | CASSYHLPPYEQYF | TGTGCCAGCAGCTACCACCTGCCGCCCTACGAGCAGTACTTC
once | TRBJ1-5 | NA | TRBV6-1 | CASVIGSANQPQHF | TGTGCCAGTGTAATCGGGTCTGCAAATCAGCCCCAGCATTTT
few | TRBJ2-3 | NA | TRBV18 | CASSLDTSTDTQYF | TGTGCCAGCTCACTGGACACTAGCACAGATACGCAGTATTTT